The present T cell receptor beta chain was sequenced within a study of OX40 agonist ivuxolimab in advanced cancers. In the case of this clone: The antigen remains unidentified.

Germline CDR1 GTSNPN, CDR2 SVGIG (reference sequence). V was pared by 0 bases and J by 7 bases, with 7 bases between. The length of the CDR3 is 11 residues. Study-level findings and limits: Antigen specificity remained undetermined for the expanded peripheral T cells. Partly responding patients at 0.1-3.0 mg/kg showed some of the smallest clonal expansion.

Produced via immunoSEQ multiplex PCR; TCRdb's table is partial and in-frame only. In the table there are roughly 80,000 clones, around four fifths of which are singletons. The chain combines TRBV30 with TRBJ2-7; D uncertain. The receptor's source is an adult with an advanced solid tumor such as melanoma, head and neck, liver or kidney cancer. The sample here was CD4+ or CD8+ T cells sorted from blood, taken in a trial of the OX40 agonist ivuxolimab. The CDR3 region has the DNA TGTGCCTGGAGTGTAACTCTTGAGCAGTACTTC. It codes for CAWSVTLEQYF.